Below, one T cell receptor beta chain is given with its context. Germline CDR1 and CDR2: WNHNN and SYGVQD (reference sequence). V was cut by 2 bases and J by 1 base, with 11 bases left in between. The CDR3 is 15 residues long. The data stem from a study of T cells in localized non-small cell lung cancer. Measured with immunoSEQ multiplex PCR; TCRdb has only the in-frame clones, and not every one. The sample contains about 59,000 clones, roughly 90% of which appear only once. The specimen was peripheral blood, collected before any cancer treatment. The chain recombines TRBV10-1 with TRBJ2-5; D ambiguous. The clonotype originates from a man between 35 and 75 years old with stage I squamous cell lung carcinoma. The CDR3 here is CASSEGQSLQETQYF. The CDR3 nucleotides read TGCGCCAGCAGTGAGGGGCAGAGTCTCCAAGAGACCCAGTACTTC.